What follows is one T cell receptor beta chain and its context. Its matching antigen is unknown. These data come from a study of identical twins. General study points: Fewer insertions were carried by abundant cord blood beta clonotypes, but none was seen in memory repertoires.

The CDR3 runs to 15 residues. CDR1 is SGHDT, CDR2 YYEEEE, per germline. J gave up 4 bases and V 4 bases, and 10 bases lay outside the gene matches. TCRdb recomputed calls from the 5' RACE reads with MiXCR, one row per CDR3 protein. The table has approximately 890,000 distinct CDR3 sequences, 10% to 15% seen once. This sample also belongs to another study, concerning yellow fever vaccine responses in identical twins.

The receptor comes from a young woman in good health. The chain combines TRBV5-6 with TRBJ1-2, with 7 bases lining up with TRBD1. Sequencing was done on a sample of PBMCs. CDR3 nucleotides: TGTGCCAGCAGCCACGGGACAGCTGTGTTCTATGGCTACACCTTC. It encodes CASSHGTAVFYGYTF.